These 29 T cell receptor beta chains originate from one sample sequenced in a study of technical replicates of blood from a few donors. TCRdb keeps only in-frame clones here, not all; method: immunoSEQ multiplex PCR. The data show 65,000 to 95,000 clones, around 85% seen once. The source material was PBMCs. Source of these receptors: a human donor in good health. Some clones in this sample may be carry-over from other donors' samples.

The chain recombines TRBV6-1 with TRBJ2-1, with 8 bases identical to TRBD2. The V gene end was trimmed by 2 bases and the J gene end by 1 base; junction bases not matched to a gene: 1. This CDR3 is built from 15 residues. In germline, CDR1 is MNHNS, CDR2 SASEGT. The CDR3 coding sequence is TGTGCCAGCAGTGAAAGCGGGGGTTCCTACAATGAGCAGTTCTTC. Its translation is CASSESGGSYNEQFF.

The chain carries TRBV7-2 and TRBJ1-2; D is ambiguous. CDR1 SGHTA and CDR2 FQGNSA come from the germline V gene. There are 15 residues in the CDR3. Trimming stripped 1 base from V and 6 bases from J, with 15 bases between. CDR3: CASSLVAGVHDGYTF. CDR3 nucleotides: TGTGCCAGCAGCTTAGTCGCCGGAGTACATGATGGCTACACCTTC.

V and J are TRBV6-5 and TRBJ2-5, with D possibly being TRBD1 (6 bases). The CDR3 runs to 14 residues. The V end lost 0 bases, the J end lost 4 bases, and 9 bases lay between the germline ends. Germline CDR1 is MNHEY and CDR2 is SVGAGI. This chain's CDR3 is CASSYSYRVETQYF. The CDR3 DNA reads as TGTGCCAGCAGTTACTCGTACAGGGTAGAGACCCAGTACTTC.

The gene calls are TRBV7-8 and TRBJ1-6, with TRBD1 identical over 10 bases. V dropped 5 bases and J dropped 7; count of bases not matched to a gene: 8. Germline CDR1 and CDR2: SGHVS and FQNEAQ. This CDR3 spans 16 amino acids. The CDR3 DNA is TGTGCCAGCAGCCTCCGGGACAGGGGAGGGAATTCACCCCTCCACTTT. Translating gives CASSLRDRGGNSPLHF.

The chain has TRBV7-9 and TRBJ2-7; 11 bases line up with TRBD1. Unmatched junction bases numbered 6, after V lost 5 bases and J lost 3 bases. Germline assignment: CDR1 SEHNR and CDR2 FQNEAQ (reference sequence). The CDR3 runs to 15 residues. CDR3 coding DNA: TGTGCCAGCAGCGAACGGGACAGGGGGGTCTACGAGCAGTACTTC. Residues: CASSERDRGVYEQYF.

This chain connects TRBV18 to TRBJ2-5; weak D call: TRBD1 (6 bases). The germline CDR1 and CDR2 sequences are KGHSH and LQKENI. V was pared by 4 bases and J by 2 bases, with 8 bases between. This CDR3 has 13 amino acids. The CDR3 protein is CASSRDRQETQYF. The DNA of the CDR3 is TGTGCCAGCTCACGAGACAGGCAAGAGACCCAGTACTTC.

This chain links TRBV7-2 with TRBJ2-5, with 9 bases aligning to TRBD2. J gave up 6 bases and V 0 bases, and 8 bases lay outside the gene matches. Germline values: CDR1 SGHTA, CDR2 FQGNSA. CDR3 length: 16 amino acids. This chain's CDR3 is CASSLARGSGSQTQYF. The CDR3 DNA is TGTGCCAGCAGCTTAGCTCGTGGTAGCGGGAGTCAGACCCAGTACTTC.

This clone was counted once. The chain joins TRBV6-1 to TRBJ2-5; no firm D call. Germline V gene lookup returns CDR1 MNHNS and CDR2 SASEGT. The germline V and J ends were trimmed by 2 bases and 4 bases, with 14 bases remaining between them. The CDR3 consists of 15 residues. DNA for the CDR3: TGTGCCAGCAGTGAACTTGGCACCCCAATAGAGACCCAGTACTTC. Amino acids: CASSELGTPIETQYF.

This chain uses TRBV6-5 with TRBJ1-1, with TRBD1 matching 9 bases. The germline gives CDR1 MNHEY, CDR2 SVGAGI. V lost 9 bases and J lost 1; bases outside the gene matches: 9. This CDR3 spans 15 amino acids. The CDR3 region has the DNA TGTGCCAGACGGGATGGGACAGGGAAGAACACTGAAGCTTTCTTT. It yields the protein CARRDGTGKNTEAFF.

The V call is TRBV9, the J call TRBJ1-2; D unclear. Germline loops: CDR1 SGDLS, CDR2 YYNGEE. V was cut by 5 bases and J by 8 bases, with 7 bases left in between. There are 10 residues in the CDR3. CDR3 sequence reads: CASSGWGYTF. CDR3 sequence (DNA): TGTGCCAGCAGTGGCTGGGGCTACACCTTC.

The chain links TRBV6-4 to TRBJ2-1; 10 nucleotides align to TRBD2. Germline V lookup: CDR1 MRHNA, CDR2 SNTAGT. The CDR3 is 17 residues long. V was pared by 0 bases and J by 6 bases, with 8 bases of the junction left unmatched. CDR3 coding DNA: TGTGCCAGCAGTGACTCGAGTCGACTAGCGGGTCTCAATGAGCAGTTCTTC. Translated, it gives CASSDSSRLAGLNEQFF.

CDR3 residues: CASSPNLIQDRGNGYTF. The CDR3 DNA reads as TGTGCCAGCTCACCAAACCTTATACAGGACAGGGGCAATGGCTACACCTTC. V is TRBV18 and J is TRBJ1-2; 9 bases fit TRBD1. Germline trimming cut 2 bases from V and 6 bases from J; bases unmatched to any gene: 13. The CDR3 sequence is 17 residues long. The germline V gene has CDR1 KGHSH and CDR2 LQKENI.

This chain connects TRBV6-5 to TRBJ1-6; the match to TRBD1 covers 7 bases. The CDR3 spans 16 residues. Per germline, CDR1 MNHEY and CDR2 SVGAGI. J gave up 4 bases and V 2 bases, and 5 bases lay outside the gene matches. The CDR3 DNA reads TGTGCCAGCAGTTACAGCCGGACAGGTTATAATTCACCCCTCCACTTT. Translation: CASSYSRTGYNSPLHF.

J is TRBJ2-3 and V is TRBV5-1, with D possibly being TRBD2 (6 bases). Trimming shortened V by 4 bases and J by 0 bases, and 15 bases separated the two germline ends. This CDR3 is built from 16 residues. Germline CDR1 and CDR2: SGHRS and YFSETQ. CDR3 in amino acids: CASSPWGGASTDTQYF. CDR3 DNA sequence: TGCGCCAGCAGCCCCTGGGGCGGGGCTAGCACAGATACGCAGTATTTT. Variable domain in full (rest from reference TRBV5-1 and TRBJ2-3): KAGVTQTPRYLIKTRGQQVTLSCSPISGHRSVSWYQQTPGQGLQFLFEYFSETQRNKGNFPGRFSGRQFSNSRSEMNVSTLELGDSALYLCASSPWGGASTDTQYFGPGTRLTVL.

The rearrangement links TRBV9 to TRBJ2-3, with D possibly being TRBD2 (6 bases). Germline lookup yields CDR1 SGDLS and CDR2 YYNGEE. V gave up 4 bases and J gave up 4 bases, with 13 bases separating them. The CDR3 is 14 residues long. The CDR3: CASSPRLVADTQYF. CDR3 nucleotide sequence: TGTGCCAGCAGCCCAAGACTAGTAGCAGATACGCAGTATTTT.

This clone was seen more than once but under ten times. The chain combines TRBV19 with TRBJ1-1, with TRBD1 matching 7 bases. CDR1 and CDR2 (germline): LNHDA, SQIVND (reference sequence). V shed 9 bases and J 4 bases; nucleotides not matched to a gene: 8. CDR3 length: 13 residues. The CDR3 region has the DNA TGTGCCAGCAACGACAGGGTTGGCACTGAAGCTTTCTTT. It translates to CASNDRVGTEAFF.

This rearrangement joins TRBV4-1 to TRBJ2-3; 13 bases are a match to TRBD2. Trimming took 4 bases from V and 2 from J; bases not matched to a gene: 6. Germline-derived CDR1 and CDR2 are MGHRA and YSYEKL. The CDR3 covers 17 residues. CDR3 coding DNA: TGCGCCAGCAGCCGCGGGGGACTAGCGGGGCTCACAGATACGCAGTATTTT. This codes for CASSRGGLAGLTDTQYF.

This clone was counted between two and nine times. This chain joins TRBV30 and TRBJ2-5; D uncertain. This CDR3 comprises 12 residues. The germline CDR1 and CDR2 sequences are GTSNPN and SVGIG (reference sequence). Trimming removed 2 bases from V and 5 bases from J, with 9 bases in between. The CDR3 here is CAWSYGQETQYF. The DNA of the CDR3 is TGTGCCTGGAGTTATGGTCAGGAGACCCAGTACTTC.

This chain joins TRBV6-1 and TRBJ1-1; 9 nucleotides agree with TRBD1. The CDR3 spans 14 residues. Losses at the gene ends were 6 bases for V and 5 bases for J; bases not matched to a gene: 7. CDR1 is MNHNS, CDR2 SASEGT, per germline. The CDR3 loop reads CASRRGQGSTEAFF. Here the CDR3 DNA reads TGTGCCAGCAGGAGGGGACAGGGTTCTACTGAAGCTTTCTTT.

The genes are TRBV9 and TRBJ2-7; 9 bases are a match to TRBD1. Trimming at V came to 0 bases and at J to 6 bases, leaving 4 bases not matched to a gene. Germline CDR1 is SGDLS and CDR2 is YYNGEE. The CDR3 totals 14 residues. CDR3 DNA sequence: TGTGCCAGCAGCGTAGGGGACAGGGAGCGCGAGCAGTACTTC. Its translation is CASSVGDREREQYF.

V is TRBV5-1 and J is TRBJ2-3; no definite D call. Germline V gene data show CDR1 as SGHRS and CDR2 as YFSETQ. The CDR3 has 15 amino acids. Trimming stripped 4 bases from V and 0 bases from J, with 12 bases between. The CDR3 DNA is TGCGCCAGCAGCCCCGGTGACACTAGCACAGATACGCAGTATTTT. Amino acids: CASSPGDTSTDTQYF.

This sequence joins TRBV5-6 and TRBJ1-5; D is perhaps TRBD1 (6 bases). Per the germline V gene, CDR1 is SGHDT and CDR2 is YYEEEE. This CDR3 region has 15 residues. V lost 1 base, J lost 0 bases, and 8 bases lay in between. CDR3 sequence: CASSLSGVSNQPQHF. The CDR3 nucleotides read TGTGCCAGCAGCTTGTCAGGGGTTAGCAATCAGCCCCAGCATTTT.

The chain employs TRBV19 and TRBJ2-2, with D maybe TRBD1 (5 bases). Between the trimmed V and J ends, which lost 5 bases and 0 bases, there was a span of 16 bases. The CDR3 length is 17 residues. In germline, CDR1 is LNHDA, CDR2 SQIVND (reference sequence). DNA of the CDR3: TGTGCCAGTAGTCCGGGCTTCGGCAGGGCGAACACCGGGGAGCTGTTTTTT. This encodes CASSPGFGRANTGELFF.

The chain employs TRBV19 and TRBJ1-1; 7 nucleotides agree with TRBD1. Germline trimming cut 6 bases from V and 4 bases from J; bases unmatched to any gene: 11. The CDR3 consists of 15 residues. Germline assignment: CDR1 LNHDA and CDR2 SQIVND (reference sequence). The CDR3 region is CASRRDSSVGTEAFF. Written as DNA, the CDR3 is TGTGCCAGTAGGAGGGACAGCTCGGTGGGCACTGAAGCTTTCTTT. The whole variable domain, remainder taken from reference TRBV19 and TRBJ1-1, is DGGITQSPKYLFRKEGQNVTLSCEQNLNHDAMYWYRQDPGQGLRLIYYSQIVNDFQKGDIAEGYSVSREKKESFPLTVTSAQKNPTAFYLCASRRDSSVGTEAFFGQGTRLTVV.

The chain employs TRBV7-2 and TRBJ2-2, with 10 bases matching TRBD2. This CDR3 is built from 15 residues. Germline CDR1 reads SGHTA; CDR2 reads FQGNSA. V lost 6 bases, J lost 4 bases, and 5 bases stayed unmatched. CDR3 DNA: TGTGCCAGCAGAGAGCGGGGGGGCGGCACCGGGGAGCTGTTTTTT. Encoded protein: CASRERGGGTGELFF. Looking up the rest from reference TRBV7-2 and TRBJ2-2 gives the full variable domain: GAGVSQSPSNKVTEKGKDVELRCDPISGHTALYWYRQSLGQGLEFLIYFQGNSAPDKSGLPSDRFSAERTGGSVSTLTIQRTQQEDSAVYLCASRERGGGTGELFFGEGSRLTVL.

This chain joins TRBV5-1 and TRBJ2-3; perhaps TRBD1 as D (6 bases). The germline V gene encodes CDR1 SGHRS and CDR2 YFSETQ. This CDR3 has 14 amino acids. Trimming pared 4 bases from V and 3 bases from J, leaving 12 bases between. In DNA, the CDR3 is TGCGCCAGCAGCCCGAGGCAGGGGACAGATACGCAGTATTTT. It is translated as CASSPRQGTDTQYF.

This CDR3 reads CASSPLGNTYSNQPQHF. The DNA of the CDR3 is TGTGCCAGTAGTCCCCTGGGCAACACTTATAGCAATCAGCCCCAGCATTTT. The V call is TRBV19, the J call TRBJ1-5; D unresolved. This CDR3 spans 17 amino acids. Germline lookup yields CDR1 LNHDA and CDR2 SQIVND (reference sequence). The V end was cut by 5 bases, the J end by 0 bases, with 17 bases between. The variable domain in full, completed from reference TRBV19 and TRBJ1-5, reads DGGITQSPKYLFRKEGQNVTLSCEQNLNHDAMYWYRQDPGQGLRLIYYSQIVNDFQKGDIAEGYSVSREKKESFPLTVTSAQKNPTAFYLCASSPLGNTYSNQPQHFGDGTRLSIL.

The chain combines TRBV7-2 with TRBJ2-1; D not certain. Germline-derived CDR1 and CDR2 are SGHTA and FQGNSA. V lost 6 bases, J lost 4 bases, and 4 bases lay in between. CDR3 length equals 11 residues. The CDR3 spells CASSTYNEQFF. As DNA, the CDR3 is TGTGCCAGCAGTACTTACAATGAGCAGTTCTTC.

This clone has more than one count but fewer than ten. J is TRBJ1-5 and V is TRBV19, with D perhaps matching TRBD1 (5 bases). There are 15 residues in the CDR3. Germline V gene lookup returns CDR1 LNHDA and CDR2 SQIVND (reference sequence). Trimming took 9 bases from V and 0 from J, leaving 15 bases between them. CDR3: CASRDSTHSNQPQHF. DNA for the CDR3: TGTGCCAGCAGGGATTCCACCCATAGCAATCAGCCCCAGCATTTT.